Presented here are 17 T cell receptor beta chains from one specimen sequenced in a study of CD8 T cells in ankylosing spondylitis. Study-wide findings and caveats: A TCR beta motif made of fewer than ten highly homologous variants seemed typical of ankylosing spondylitis blood.

Their antigens are not known. TCRdb re-called the 5' RACE reads with MiXCR, one entry per CDR3 protein. This sample has about 440,000 distinct CDR3 sequences, with more than 15% found just once. The sequencing input was blood, either unsorted or a sorted T cell fraction (not recorded which). Receptor source: a male donor with ankylosing spondylitis.

J is TRBJ2-5 and V is TRBV2; 11 bases match TRBD2. Trimming cost V 6 bases and J 5 bases; bases outside gene matches: 8. The CDR3 covers 15 residues. The germline CDR1 and CDR2 sequences are SNHLY and FYNNEI. For the CDR3, the DNA is TGTGCCAGCAGAAAACTAGCGGGAGTCAGGGAGACCCAGTACTTC. This gives the protein CASRKLAGVRETQYF.

The chain has TRBV7-2 and TRBJ1-5; TRBD1 might be the D (6 bases). V gave up 4 bases and J gave up 0 bases, with 10 bases separating them. The CDR3 sequence is 15 residues long. The germline gives CDR1 SGHTA, CDR2 FQGNSA. CDR3 amino acids: CASSSSGDSNQPQHF. DNA of the CDR3: TGTGCCAGCAGCTCCTCAGGGGATAGCAATCAGCCCCAGCATTTT.

This clonotype was counted many times. The J gene is TRBJ2-5, the V gene TRBV12-3 or TRBV12-4; D perhaps matches TRBD2 (6 bases). Trimming cost V 5 bases and J 4 bases, with 17 bases left between them. This CDR3 comprises 15 residues. DNA for the CDR3: TGTGCCAGCAGTGTGACTGGCGGGGATAGAGAGACCCAGTACTTC. As protein: CASSVTGGDRETQYF.

This clonotype came up many times. CDR3 region: CASSQGLLLNTEAFF. The CDR3 DNA reads as TGCGCCAGCAGCCAAGGCCTGCTTTTAAACACTGAAGCTTTCTTT. V and J are TRBV4-3 and TRBJ1-1, with unresolved D. Trimming cost V 1 base and J 2 bases, with 11 bases left between them. The CDR3 length is 15 residues. Germline V gene sequence: CDR1 LGHNA, CDR2 YSLEER.

The J gene is TRBJ1-1, the V gene TRBV30; no definite D call. Deletions cut 4 bases from V and 8 bases from J, with 11 bases between. This CDR3 region has 11 residues. CDR1 and CDR2 from the germline V gene are GTSNPN and SVGIG (reference sequence). CDR3 region: CAWMGSREAFF. The CDR3 DNA reads TGTGCCTGGATGGGGAGTCGAGAAGCTTTCTTT.

This clonotype occurred a few times. The V and J genes are TRBV4-1 and TRBJ2-7; the match to TRBD2 covers 9 bases. The junction had 7 bases not matched to a gene; V was cut back by 0 bases and J by 4 bases. CDR3 length equals 16 residues. The V gene's germline CDR1 is MGHRA and CDR2 YSYEKL. CDR3: CASSQEFPSGRYEQYF. CDR3 DNA: TGCGCCAGCAGCCAAGAGTTCCCCAGCGGGAGGTACGAGCAGTACTTC.

This clonotype was detected a few times. The chain uses TRBV3-1 and TRBJ2-7; 13 nucleotides line up with TRBD2. The CDR3 consists of 16 residues. Germline values: CDR1 LGHDT, CDR2 YNNKEL (reference sequence). V shed 4 bases, J shed 2 bases, and the junction held 5 bases outside the gene matches. In DNA, the CDR3 is TGTGCCAGCAGCCGCGGACTAGCGGGAGTCACCTACGAGCAGTACTTC. Its translation: CASSRGLAGVTYEQYF.

A few counts support this clonotype. The V call is TRBV12-3 or TRBV12-4, the J call TRBJ2-3; no firm D call. CDR3 length: 15 residues. The V end was cut by 5 bases, the J end by 5 bases, with 17 bases between. CDR3 in DNA: TGTGCCAGCAGTCCTGTAGGAGAGTTTGAAGATACGCAGTATTTT. Its translation: CASSPVGEFEDTQYF.

CDR3 sequence reads: CASSYDVRGYEQYF. The CDR3 nucleotides read TGTGCCAGCAGCTACGACGTTAGGGGATACGAGCAGTACTTC. V and J are TRBV7-2 and TRBJ2-7, with D possibly matching TRBD1 (5 bases). CDR3 size: 14 residues. Germline V lookup: CDR1 SGHTA, CDR2 FQGNSA. V lost 4 bases and J 4 bases, leaving 14 bases between the germline ends.

The genes are TRBV27 and TRBJ2-7; possibly TRBD2 for D (6 bases). The CDR3 has 15 residues. Trimming shortened V by 3 bases and J by 1 base, and 13 bases separated the two germline ends. CDR1 MNHEY and CDR2 SMNVEV come from the germline V gene (reference sequence). Written as DNA, the CDR3 is TGTGCCAGCAGTTTTAGTTGGGAGGATTCCTACGAGCAGTACTTC. Amino acid sequence: CASSFSWEDSYEQYF.

This clonotype was recorded many times. V usage is TRBV29-1 and J usage is TRBJ1-5; 8 bases are shared with TRBD1. The CDR3 length is 16 residues. In germline, CDR1 is SQVTM, CDR2 ANQGSEA. V lost 6 bases to trimming and J lost 1 base; unmatched junction nucleotides: 11. Written as DNA, the CDR3 is TGCAGCGTCTTAGACAGGGGTGGGACAAGCAATCAGCCCCAGCATTTT. Its translation is CSVLDRGGTSNQPQHF.

This clonotype has more than one count but fewer than ten. The rearrangement joins TRBV20-1 to TRBJ2-1; D gene unclear. The V gene lost 3 bases and the J gene lost 6 bases, with 9 bases spanning the gap. The CDR3 spans 12 residues. The germline V gene has CDR1 DFQATT and CDR2 SNEGSKA (reference sequence). The CDR3 reads CSARQNSNEQFF. CDR3 DNA: TGCAGTGCTAGGCAGAATTCCAATGAGCAGTTCTTC.

This clonotype is a singleton in its sample. The V gene is TRBV7-2, the J gene TRBJ2-7; maybe TRBD1 (6 bases). The CDR3 length is 15 residues. V lost 4 bases to trimming and J lost 6 bases, with 19 bases between them. Per germline, CDR1 SGHTA and CDR2 FQGNSA. The DNA for the CDR3 is TGTGCCAGCAGCTCATGGGGGCAGGGATCGGTCGAGCAGTACTTC. Protein product: CASSSWGQGSVEQYF.

This clonotype was seen a handful of times. The rearrangement uses TRBV28 and TRBJ2-1; 10 bases match TRBD2. Germline assignment: CDR1 MDHEN and CDR2 SYDVKM. V shed 5 bases and J 8 bases; nucleotides not matched to a gene: 12. The CDR3 has 16 residues. In DNA, the CDR3 is TGTGCCAGCAGTCCGCCCTGGAGCGGGAGGGGATATGAGCAGTTCTTC. The encoded protein is CASSPPWSGRGYEQFF. Using reference TRBV28 and TRBJ2-1 for the parts outside the CDR3, the full variable domain is DVKVTQSSRYLVKRTGEKVFLECVQDMDHENMFWYRQDPGLGLRLIYFSYDVKMKEKGDIPEGYSVSREKKERFSLILESASTNQTSMYLCASSPPWSGRGYEQFFGPGTRLTVL.

This clonotype was found a few times. The chain joins TRBV25-1 to TRBJ2-7, with TRBD2 as a possible D gene (5 bases). Trimming removed 4 bases from V and 0 bases from J, with 16 bases in between. The CDR3 contains 16 residues. Looked up from germline, CDR1 is MGHDK and CDR2 is SYGVNS. CDR3 region: CASSAYTGSSSYEQYF. CDR3 sequence (DNA): TGTGCCAGCAGTGCCTATACGGGGAGCAGCTCCTACGAGCAGTACTTC.

This chain connects TRBV3-1 to TRBJ2-4; D unresolved. The CDR3 consists of 13 residues. Germline assignment: CDR1 LGHDT and CDR2 YNNKEL (reference sequence). Trimming shortened V by 0 bases and J by 4 bases, and 4 bases separated the two germline ends. The CDR3 bases are TGTGCCAGCAGCCAAGACAGGAAAAACATTCAGTACTTC. Protein: CASSQDRKNIQYF. The complete variable domain, with remaining parts taken from reference TRBV3-1 and TRBJ2-4, reads DTAVSQTPKYLVTQMGNDKSIKCEQNLGHDTMYWYKQDSKKFLKIMFSYNNKELIINETVPNRFSPKSPDKAHLNLHINSLELGDSAVYFCASSQDRKNIQYFGAGTRLSVL.

At least ten counts were recorded for this clonotype. The V call is TRBV12-3 or TRBV12-4, the J call TRBJ1-4; D gene unclear. CDR3 length equals 13 residues. The V and J ends lost 6 bases and 4 bases respectively, with 9 bases between them. The CDR3 DNA sequence: TGTGCCAGCAGCCGACGGGGTAATGAAAAACTGTTTTTT. Translating it yields CASSRRGNEKLFF.